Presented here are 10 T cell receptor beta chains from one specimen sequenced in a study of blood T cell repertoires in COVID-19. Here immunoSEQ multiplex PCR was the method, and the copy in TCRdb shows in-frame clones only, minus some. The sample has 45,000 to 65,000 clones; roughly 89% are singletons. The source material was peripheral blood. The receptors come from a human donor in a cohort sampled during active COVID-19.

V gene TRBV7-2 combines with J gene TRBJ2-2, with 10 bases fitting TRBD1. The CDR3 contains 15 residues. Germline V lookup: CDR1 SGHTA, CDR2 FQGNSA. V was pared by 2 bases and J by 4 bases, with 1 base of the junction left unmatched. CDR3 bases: TGTGCCAGCAGCTTATGGACAGGGGGCACCGGGGAGCTGTTTTTT. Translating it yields CASSLWTGGTGELFF.

The CDR3: CASSPPQGGNSPLHF. In DNA, the CDR3 is TGTGCCAGCAGTCCCCCACAGGGTGGGAATTCACCCCTCCACTTT. The chain joins TRBV28 to TRBJ1-6; maybe TRBD1 (6 bases). Trimming cost V 5 bases and J 7 bases, with 15 bases left between them. Germline V gives CDR1 MDHEN, CDR2 SYDVKM. The CDR3 totals 15 residues.

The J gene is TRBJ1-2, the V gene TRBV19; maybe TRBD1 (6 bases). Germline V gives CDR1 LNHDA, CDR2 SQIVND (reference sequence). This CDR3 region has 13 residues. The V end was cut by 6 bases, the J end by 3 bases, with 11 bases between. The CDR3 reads CASRKNRDYGYTF. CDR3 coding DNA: TGTGCCAGTAGGAAGAACAGGGACTATGGCTACACCTTC.

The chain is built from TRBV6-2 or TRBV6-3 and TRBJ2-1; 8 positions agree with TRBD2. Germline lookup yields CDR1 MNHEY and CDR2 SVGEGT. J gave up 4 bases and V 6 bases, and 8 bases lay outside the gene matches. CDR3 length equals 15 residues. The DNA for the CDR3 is TGTGCCAGCAGCGATGGACTAGCTCGTTACAATGAGCAGTTCTTC. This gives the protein CASSDGLARYNEQFF.

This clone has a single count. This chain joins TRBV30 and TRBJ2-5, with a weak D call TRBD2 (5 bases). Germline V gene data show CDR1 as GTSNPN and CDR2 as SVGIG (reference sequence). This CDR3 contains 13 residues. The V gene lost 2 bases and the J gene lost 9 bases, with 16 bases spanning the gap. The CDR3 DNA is TGTGCCTGGAGTTCGGGATACATGGTGTCCCAGTACTTC. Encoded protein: CAWSSGYMVSQYF.

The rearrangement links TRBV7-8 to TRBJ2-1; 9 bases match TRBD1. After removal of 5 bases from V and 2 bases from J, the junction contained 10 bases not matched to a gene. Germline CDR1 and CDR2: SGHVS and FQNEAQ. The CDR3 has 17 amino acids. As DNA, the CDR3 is TGTGCCAGCAGCCCCACAGGGGGCAGGATCACCTACAATGAGCAGTTCTTC. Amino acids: CASSPTGGRITYNEQFF.

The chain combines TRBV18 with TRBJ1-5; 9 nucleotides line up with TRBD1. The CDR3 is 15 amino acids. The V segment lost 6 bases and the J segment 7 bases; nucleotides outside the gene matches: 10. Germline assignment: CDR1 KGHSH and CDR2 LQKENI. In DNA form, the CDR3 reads TGTGCCAGCTCGCTGGACAGGGGAACTTACCAGCCCCAGCATTTT. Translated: CASSLDRGTYQPQHF.

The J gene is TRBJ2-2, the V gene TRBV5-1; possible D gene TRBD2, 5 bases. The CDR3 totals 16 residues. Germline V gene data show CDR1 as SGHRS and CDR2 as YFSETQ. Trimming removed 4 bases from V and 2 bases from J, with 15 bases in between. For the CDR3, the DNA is TGCGCCAGCAGCGCCTCTAGCCTAGAAAACACCGGGGAGCTGTTTTTT. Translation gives CASSASSLENTGELFF.

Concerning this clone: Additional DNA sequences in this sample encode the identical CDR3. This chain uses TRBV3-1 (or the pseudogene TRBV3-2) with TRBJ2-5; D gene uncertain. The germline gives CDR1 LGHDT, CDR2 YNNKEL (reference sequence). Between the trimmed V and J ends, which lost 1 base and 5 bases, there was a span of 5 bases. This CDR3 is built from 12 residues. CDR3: CASSQVRETQYF. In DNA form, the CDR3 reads TGTGCCAGCAGCCAAGTTCGGGAGACCCAGTACTTC.

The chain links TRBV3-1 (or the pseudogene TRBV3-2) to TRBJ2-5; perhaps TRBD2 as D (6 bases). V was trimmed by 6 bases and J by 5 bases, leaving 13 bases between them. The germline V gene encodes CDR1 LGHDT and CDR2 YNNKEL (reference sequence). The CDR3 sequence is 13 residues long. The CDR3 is CASRTSFGETQYF. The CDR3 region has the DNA TGTGCCAGCAGAACTAGCTTCGGGGAGACCCAGTACTTC.